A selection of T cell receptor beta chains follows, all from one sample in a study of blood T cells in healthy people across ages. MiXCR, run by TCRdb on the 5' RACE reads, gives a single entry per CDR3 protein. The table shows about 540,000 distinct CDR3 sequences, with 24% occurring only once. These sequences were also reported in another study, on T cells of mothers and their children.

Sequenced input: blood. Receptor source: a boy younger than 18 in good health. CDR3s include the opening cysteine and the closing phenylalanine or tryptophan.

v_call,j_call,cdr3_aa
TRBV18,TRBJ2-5,CASSPRTTGQETQYF
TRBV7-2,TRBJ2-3,CASSSLLRGDTQYF
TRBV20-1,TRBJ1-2,CSARDSETGLPYGYTF
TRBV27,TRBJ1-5,CASSLSSPTQPQHF
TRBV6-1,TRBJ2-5,CASRDRGVPGETQYF
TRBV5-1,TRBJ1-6,CASSQNRDRGNSPLHF
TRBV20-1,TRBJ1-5,CSARDSTGWGNQPQHF
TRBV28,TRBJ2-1,CASRKRGLAGENEQFF
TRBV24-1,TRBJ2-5,CATSEPGQGAETQYF
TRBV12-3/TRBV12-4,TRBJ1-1,CASSLWGQGHMNTEAFF
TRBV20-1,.,CSAHLLTADYEQYF
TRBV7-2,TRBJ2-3,CASSLRAGAGTDTQYF
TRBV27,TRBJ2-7,CASSRQGGDEQYF
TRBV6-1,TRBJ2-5,CASSDRQGRETQYF
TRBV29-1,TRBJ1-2,CSASQGADYGYTF
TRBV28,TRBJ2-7,CASIDQDFNTYEQYF
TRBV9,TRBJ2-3,CASSAISARADTLYF
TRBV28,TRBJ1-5,CASSLTISNQPQHF
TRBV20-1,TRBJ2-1,CSARLRGGPYNEQFF
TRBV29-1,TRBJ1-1,CSAPGGGEGVTEAFF
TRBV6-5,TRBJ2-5,CATKTGTHTPPYF
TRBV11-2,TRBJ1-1,CANRSNFPNTEAFF
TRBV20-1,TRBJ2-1,CSAARTSGPGFSQFF